This entry describes one TCR beta chain. Its antigen remains unknown. The source of the sample is a study of monozygotic twins with inflammatory bowel disease. Findings and limits, study-wide: Support for any single strong IBD-associated signal or clonotype was not found.

TCRdb reprocessed the 5' RACE reads, keeping one entry per CDR3 protein, no DNA. This listing includes approximately 400,000 distinct CDR3 sequences. CDR3 length: 14 amino acids. CDR1 and CDR2 from the germline V gene are MRHNA and SNTAGT. The sequencing input was blood. The gene calls are TRBV6-4 and TRBJ2-1; TCRdb returns TRBD2, unconfirmable since there is no DNA. The clonotype comes from a human donor with ulcerative colitis or Crohn's disease, or a healthy co-twin of an affected twin (not recorded which). The CDR3 here is CASSARQRESEQFF.